This T cell receptor (beta chain) was retrieved from a study of blood T cell repertoires in COVID-19. Study overall: The cDNA or gDNA used as material had been derived from T cells, B-cell-depleted T cells, or PBMCs.

Germline trimming cut 2 bases from V and 4 bases from J; bases unmatched to any gene: 7. The CDR3 is made up of 15 amino acids. Per the germline V gene, CDR1 is SGHRS and CDR2 is YFSETQ. Per the original methods: Estimation of nucleated cell counts was performed using reference gene primer amplification. This table comes from immunoSEQ multiplex PCR, and its TCRdb copy is limited to in-frame clones, with some not included. The V and J calls and clone size are taken from that table; D and trimming were inferred from the DNA. The sample lists 75,000 to 95,000 clones; around 85% were seen once. The V gene is TRBV5-1, the J gene TRBJ2-5, with 8 nucleotides matching TRBD1. The clonotype originates from a man aged 45 to 65 with acute or convalescent COVID-19. Sequenced material: peripheral blood. The CDR3 here is CASSLGQGPPETQYF. The CDR3 region has the DNA TGCGCCAGCAGCTTAGGACAGGGCCCTCCAGAGACCCAGTACTTC.